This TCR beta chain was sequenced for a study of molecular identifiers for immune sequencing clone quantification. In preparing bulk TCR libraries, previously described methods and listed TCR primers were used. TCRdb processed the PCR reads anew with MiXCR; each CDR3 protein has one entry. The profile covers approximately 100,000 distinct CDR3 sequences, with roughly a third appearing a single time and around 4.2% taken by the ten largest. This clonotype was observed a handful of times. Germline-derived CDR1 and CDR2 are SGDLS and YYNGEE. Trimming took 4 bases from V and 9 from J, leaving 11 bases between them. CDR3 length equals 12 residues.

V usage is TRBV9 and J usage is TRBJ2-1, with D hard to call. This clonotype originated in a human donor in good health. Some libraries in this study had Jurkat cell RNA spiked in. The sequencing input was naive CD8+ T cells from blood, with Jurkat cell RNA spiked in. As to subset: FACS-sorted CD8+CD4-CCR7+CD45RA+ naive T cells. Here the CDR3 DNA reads TGTGCCAGCAGCCCAACGGGCGGTGAGCAGTTCTTC. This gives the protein CASSPTGGEQFF. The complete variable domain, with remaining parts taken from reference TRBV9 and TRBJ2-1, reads DSGVTQTPKHLITATGQRVTLRCSPRSGDLSVYWYQQSLDQGLQFLIQYYNGEERAKGNILERFSAQQFPDLHSELNLSSLELGDSALYFCASSPTGGEQFFGPGTRLTVL.